The 21 T cell receptor beta chains in this list originate from one sample, sequenced in a study of shared clonotypes between healthy human individuals (dated by TCRdb to 2020 to 2021). Receptor libraries were prepared by the immunoSEQ multiplex PCR assay. The table was pulled from immuneACCESS by TCRdb, which kept in-frame rearrangements only. Such tables lose some clones; where checked, under half of the loss comes from unresolved V genes, and the rest has no known cause. This sample comprises some 1,100,000 clones, about 84% of them detected only once. The ten largest account for about 0.52% of the sample. The sequencing input was memory CD4+ T cells from PBMCs. This specimen's cell subset or site label, interpreted: CD45RA-negative fraction. These receptors originate from a man between 18 and 29 years old in good health. Some clones in this sample may be carry-over from other donors' samples.

V gene TRBV5-4 combines with J gene TRBJ2-2; 14 bases agree with TRBD2. The germline CDR1 and CDR2 sequences are SGHNT and YYREEE (reference sequence). The CDR3 totals 18 residues. Unmatched junction bases numbered 9, after V lost 3 bases and J lost 5 bases. DNA of the CDR3: TGTGCCAGCAGCTCCCCCGAGACTAGCGGGAGGGTTACCGGGGAGCTGTTTTTT. Protein: CASSSPETSGRVTGELFF.

The chain recombines TRBV6-6 with TRBJ2-1; perhaps TRBD1 as D (5 bases). Trimming removed 4 bases from V and 5 bases from J, with 12 bases in between. Germline CDR1 reads MNHNY; CDR2 reads SVGAGI (reference sequence). The CDR3 has 14 amino acids. CDR3 protein: CASSSQGGHNEQFF. DNA for the CDR3: TGTGCCAGCAGTTCCCAGGGCGGCCACAATGAGCAGTTCTTC.

This clone was detected many times. CDR3 in DNA: TGTGCCAGCAGTGATGATTCGTACAGGGGGGTGGCAACTAATGAAAAACTGTTTTTT. Its protein is CASSDDSYRGVATNEKLFF. This chain connects TRBV6-1 to TRBJ1-4; TRBD1 matches at 8 bases. The V gene end was trimmed by 3 bases and the J gene end by 0 bases; junction bases not matched to a gene: 12. The CDR3 sequence is 19 residues long. The germline V gene encodes CDR1 MNHNS and CDR2 SASEGT.

The genes are TRBV4-1 and TRBJ2-3; 8 nucleotides align to TRBD2. The V gene's germline CDR1 is MGHRA and CDR2 YSYEKL. J was trimmed by 3 bases and V by 1 base; bases with no gene match: 9. The CDR3 consists of 17 residues. The CDR3 nucleotides are TGCGCCAGCAGCCAAGGTGGAGCTAGCGGGTTTACAGATACGCAGTATTTT. Amino acids: CASSQGGASGFTDTQYF.

J is TRBJ2-7 and V is TRBV7-6; TRBD1 matches 11 bases. The V segment lost 3 bases and the J segment 2 bases; nucleotides outside the gene matches: 3. The CDR3 length is 15 residues. The germline V gene encodes CDR1 SGHVS and CDR2 FNYEAQ. This CDR3 reads CASSFGQGAPYEQYF. DNA for the CDR3: TGTGCCAGCAGCTTCGGACAGGGGGCCCCCTACGAGCAGTACTTC.

The chain is built from TRBV4-2 and TRBJ2-7, with 7 bases fitting TRBD2. After removal of 4 bases from V and 0 bases from J, the junction contained 6 bases not matched to a gene. The CDR3 consists of 15 residues. Germline CDR1 reads LGHNA; CDR2 reads YNFKEQ. CDR3 amino acids: CASSRERDPSYEQYF. CDR3 coding DNA: TGTGCCAGCAGCCGGGAGCGGGACCCCTCCTACGAGCAGTACTTC.

This chain links TRBV5-1 with TRBJ1-2, with D possibly matching TRBD1 (6 bases). Germline CDR1 and CDR2: SGHRS and YFSETQ. The CDR3 runs to 16 residues. Trimming shortened V by 6 bases and J by 0 bases, and 18 bases separated the two germline ends. The CDR3 DNA sequence: TGCGCCAGCACCCCAGGGGCCGCCGGTCCTAACTATGGCTACACCTTC. Translation gives CASTPGAAGPNYGYTF.

J is TRBJ1-2 and V is TRBV5-1, with 10 nucleotides matching TRBD1. Per the germline V gene, CDR1 is SGHRS and CDR2 is YFSETQ. This CDR3 is built from 15 residues. After removal of 5 bases from V and 3 bases from J, the junction contained 7 bases not matched to a gene. In DNA, the CDR3 is TGCGCCAGCAGTACCCAGACAGGGGGCGACTATGGCTACACCTTC. Translated, it gives CASSTQTGGDYGYTF. The whole variable domain, filled in from reference TRBV5-1 and TRBJ1-2, reads KAGVTQTPRYLIKTRGQQVTLSCSPISGHRSVSWYQQTPGQGLQFLFEYFSETQRNKGNFPGRFSGRQFSNSRSEMNVSTLELGDSALYLCASSTQTGGDYGYTFGSGTRLTVV.

The V call is TRBV6-6, the J call TRBJ2-1, with 7 positions matching TRBD2. Germline CDR1 and CDR2: MNHNY and SVGAGI (reference sequence). The CDR3 spans 15 residues. The V and J ends lost 5 bases and 7 bases, in that order; junction bases with no gene match: 11. The CDR3 DNA follows: TGTGCCAGCAGTCACCAGCGGGAATTGAGGAATGAGCAGTTCTTC. It codes for CASSHQRELRNEQFF.

This chain connects TRBV7-9 to TRBJ2-3; 11 nucleotides align to TRBD2. Germline V gene sequence: CDR1 SEHNR, CDR2 FQNEAQ (reference sequence). V was clipped by 0 bases and J by 3 bases; unmatched bases: 8. The CDR3 length is 18 residues. The CDR3, as DNA: TGTGCCAGCAGCTTAGCCGGGCGACTAGCGGGACTAACAGATACGCAGTATTTT. It codes for CASSLAGRLAGLTDTQYF.

This chain uses TRBV5-1 with TRBJ2-7, with 9 bases identical to TRBD1. Unmatched junction bases numbered 6, after V lost 2 bases and J lost 6 bases. The CDR3 has 14 residues. Germline V gene sequence: CDR1 SGHRS, CDR2 YFSETQ. CDR3 DNA: TGCGCCAGCAGCTTCCGGGACAGGGACGGCGAGCAGTACTTC. As protein: CASSFRDRDGEQYF.

The chain carries TRBV9 and TRBJ2-7; the D is unclear. This CDR3 has 14 residues. V gave up 4 bases and J gave up 3 bases, with 14 bases separating them. Germline V gene sequence: CDR1 SGDLS, CDR2 YYNGEE. CDR3 DNA sequence: TGTGCCAGCAGCCCTCGGGCCGAGAGCTACGAGCAGTACTTC. This gives the protein CASSPRAESYEQYF. Based on the CDR3 plus reference TRBV9 and TRBJ2-7, the full variable domain is DSGVTQTPKHLITATGQRVTLRCSPRSGDLSVYWYQQSLDQGLQFLIQYYNGEERAKGNILERFSAQQFPDLHSELNLSSLELGDSALYFCASSPRAESYEQYFGPGTRLTVT.

The rearrangement links TRBV7-8 to TRBJ1-1, with a tentative D call TRBD1 (6 bases). The CDR3 contains 18 residues. V lost 5 bases and J lost 0, with 22 bases in between. In germline, CDR1 is SGHVS, CDR2 FQNEAQ. Here the CDR3 DNA reads TGTGCCAGCAGCCAATACGGACAGTTCTCCAACATGAACACTGAAGCTTTCTTT. Translation: CASSQYGQFSNMNTEAFF.

The V gene is TRBV27, the J gene TRBJ2-5; 13 bases fit TRBD2. The V gene's germline CDR1 is MNHEY and CDR2 SMNVEV (reference sequence). V was pared by 6 bases and J by 6 bases, with 7 bases of the junction left unmatched. The CDR3 loop spans 15 amino acids. In nucleotides, the CDR3 is TGTGCCAGCAGCCCACTAGCGGGAGGGCGAAAGACCCAGTACTTC. Translated: CASSPLAGGRKTQYF.

Only one count was recorded for this clone. This same CDR3 is encoded by further DNA sequences in the sample. The chain employs TRBV2 and TRBJ2-7; D possibly corresponds to TRBD1 (6 bases). Trimming shortened V by 2 bases and J by 4 bases, and 6 bases separated the two germline ends. CDR3 length: 12 residues. CDR1 is SNHLY, CDR2 FYNNEI, per germline. CDR3 sequence reads: CASSETGYEQYF. The CDR3 DNA reads as TGTGCCAGCAGTGAAACAGGGTACGAGCAGTACTTC.

V gene TRBV4-1 combines with J gene TRBJ1-1, with 10 nucleotides matching TRBD1. Germline V gene lookup returns CDR1 MGHRA and CDR2 YSYEKL. The junction had 3 bases not matched to a gene; V was cut back by 6 bases and J by 5 bases. The CDR3 consists of 13 residues. The DNA of the CDR3 is TGCGCCAGCAGGCGGACAGGGGGGACTGAAGCTTTCTTT. Translating gives CASRRTGGTEAFF.

The gene calls are TRBV5-6 and TRBJ1-1, with 7 bases that match TRBD1. The CDR3 runs to 14 residues. Looked up from germline, CDR1 is SGHDT and CDR2 is YYEEEE. The junction had 8 bases not matched to a gene; V was cut back by 4 bases and J by 5 bases. The CDR3 DNA sequence: TGTGCCAGCAGCCGAAGGGGGCGGGCAACTGAAGCTTTCTTT. Its translation is CASSRRGRATEAFF.

The V gene is TRBV5-1, the J gene TRBJ2-3; possibly TRBD1 for D (6 bases). This CDR3 spans 14 amino acids. Germline V gene lookup returns CDR1 SGHRS and CDR2 YFSETQ. The V end was cut by 4 bases, the J end by 5 bases, with 14 bases between. The CDR3 reads CASSPDRGGDTQYF. The CDR3 DNA is TGCGCCAGCAGCCCGGACAGAGGCGGAGATACGCAGTATTTT. The full variable domain, with the rest looked up from reference TRBV5-1 and TRBJ2-3, is KAGVTQTPRYLIKTRGQQVTLSCSPISGHRSVSWYQQTPGQGLQFLFEYFSETQRNKGNFPGRFSGRQFSNSRSEMNVSTLELGDSALYLCASSPDRGGDTQYFGPGTRLTVL.

V usage is TRBV5-1 and J usage is TRBJ2-3, with no clear D. V lost 6 bases to trimming and J lost 0 bases, with 11 bases between them. This CDR3 is 14 amino acids long. Germline V gene sequence: CDR1 SGHRS, CDR2 YFSETQ. In DNA form, the CDR3 reads TGCGCCAGCAAGGAGCGCCCCAGCACAGATACGCAGTATTTT. Translated: CASKERPSTDTQYF. The whole variable domain, filled in from reference TRBV5-1 and TRBJ2-3, reads KAGVTQTPRYLIKTRGQQVTLSCSPISGHRSVSWYQQTPGQGLQFLFEYFSETQRNKGNFPGRFSGRQFSNSRSEMNVSTLELGDSALYLCASKERPSTDTQYFGPGTRLTVL.

The chain joins TRBV5-1 to TRBJ2-3; 7 bases agree with TRBD2. Germline CDR1 reads SGHRS; CDR2 reads YFSETQ. After removal of 4 bases from V and 0 bases from J, the junction contained 20 bases not matched to a gene. This CDR3 spans 20 amino acids. CDR3 sequence reads: CASSQTLSSGGPASTDTQYF. The CDR3 region has the DNA TGCGCCAGCAGCCAGACCCTGTCTAGCGGAGGACCTGCTAGCACAGATACGCAGTATTTT.

The chain employs TRBV5-1 and TRBJ2-7; D unclear. The CDR3 spans 15 residues. The germline V and J ends were trimmed by 0 bases and 2 bases, with 12 bases remaining between them. Germline CDR1 is SGHRS and CDR2 is YFSETQ. CDR3 DNA: TGCGCCAGCAGCTTGGCCTCGATGGGGACCTACGAGCAGTACTTC. Residues: CASSLASMGTYEQYF.